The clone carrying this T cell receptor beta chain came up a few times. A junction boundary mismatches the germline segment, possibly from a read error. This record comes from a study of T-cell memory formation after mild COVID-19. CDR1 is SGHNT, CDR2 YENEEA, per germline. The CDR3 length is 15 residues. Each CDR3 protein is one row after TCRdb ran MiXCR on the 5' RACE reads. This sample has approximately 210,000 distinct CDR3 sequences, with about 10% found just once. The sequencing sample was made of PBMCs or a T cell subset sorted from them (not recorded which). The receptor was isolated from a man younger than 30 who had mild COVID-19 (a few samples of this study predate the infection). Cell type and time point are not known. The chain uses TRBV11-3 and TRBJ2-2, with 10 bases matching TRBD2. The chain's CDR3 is CASSPGLANAGELFF. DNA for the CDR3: TGTGCCAGCAGCCCGGGACTAGCGAACGCCGGGGAGCTGTTTTTT.